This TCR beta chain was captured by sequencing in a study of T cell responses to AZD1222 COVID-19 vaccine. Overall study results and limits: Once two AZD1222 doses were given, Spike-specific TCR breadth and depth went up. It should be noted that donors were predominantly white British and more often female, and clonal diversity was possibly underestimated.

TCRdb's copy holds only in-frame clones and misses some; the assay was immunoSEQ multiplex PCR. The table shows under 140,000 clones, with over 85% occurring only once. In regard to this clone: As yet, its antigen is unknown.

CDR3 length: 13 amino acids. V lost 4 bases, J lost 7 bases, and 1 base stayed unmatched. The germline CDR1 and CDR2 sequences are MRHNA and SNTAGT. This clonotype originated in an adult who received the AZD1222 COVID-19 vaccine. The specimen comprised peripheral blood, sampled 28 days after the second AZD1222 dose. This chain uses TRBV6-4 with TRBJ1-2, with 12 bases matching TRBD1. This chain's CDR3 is CASSGDRGLGYTF. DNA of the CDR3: TGTGCCAGCAGTGGGGACAGGGGGCTTGGCTACACCTTC.